This entry lists 3 T cell receptor beta chains sequenced from one sample in a study of blood T cell repertoires in COVID-19. Using immunoSEQ multiplex PCR, the repertoire was profiled, and TCRdb retains in-frame clones only, with some absent. The table includes about 440,000 clones, 87% detected once. The sequenced sample consisted of PBMCs or T cells enriched from blood (not recorded which). These receptors all come from a woman between 18 and 30 years old with acute COVID-19.

The chain uses TRBV7-9 and TRBJ2-2, with TRBD1 matching 11 bases. Germline CDR1 reads SEHNR; CDR2 reads FQNEAQ (reference sequence). The CDR3 runs to 16 residues. With V trimmed by 4 bases and J by 4 bases, 5 bases remained unmatched. The CDR3: CASSSRDRGFTGELFF. The CDR3, as DNA: TGTGCCAGCAGCTCTAGGGACAGGGGGTTCACCGGGGAGCTGTTTTTT. Supplemented by reference TRBV7-9 and TRBJ2-2, the full variable domain reads DTGVSQNPRHKITKRGQNVTFRCDPISEHNRLYWYRQTLGQGPEFLTYFQNEAQLEKSRLLSDRFSAERPKGSFSTLEIQRTEQGDSAMYLCASSSRDRGFTGELFFGEGSRLTVL.

CDR3 protein: CASSYRGGNTIYF. CDR3 in DNA: TGTGCCAGCAGTTACAGGGGTGGAAACACCATATATTTT. The J gene is TRBJ1-3, the V gene TRBV27, with 7 bases aligning to TRBD1. The CDR3 length is 13 residues. Germline V lookup: CDR1 MNHEY, CDR2 SMNVEV (reference sequence). Losses at the gene ends were 4 bases for V and 3 bases for J; bases not matched to a gene: 0.

V is TRBV19 and J is TRBJ1-2; 9 bases agree with TRBD1. V dropped 5 bases and J dropped 10; count of bases not matched to a gene: 14. This CDR3 has 15 amino acids. Per germline, CDR1 LNHDA and CDR2 SQIVND (reference sequence). The CDR3 reads CASSWLPGQGVDYTF. CDR3 in DNA: TGTGCCAGTAGTTGGCTACCGGGACAGGGAGTGGACTACACCTTC.